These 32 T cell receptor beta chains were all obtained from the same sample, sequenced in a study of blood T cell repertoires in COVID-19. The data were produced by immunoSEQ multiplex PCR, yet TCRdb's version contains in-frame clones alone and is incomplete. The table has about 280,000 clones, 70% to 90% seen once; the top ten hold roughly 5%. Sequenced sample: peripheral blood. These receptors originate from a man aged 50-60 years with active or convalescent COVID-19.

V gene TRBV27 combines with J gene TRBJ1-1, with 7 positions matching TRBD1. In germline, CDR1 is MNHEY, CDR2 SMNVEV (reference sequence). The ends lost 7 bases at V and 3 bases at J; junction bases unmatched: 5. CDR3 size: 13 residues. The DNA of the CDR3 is TGTGCCAGCACCCGGGACAGATACACTGAAGCTTTCTTT. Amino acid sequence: CASTRDRYTEAFF.

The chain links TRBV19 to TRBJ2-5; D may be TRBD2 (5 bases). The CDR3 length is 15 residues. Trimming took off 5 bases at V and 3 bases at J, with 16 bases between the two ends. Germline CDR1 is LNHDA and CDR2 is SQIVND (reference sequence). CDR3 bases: TGTGCCAGTAGTGGTAATAGCGTCGGAGAAGAGACCCAGTACTTC. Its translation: CASSGNSVGEETQYF. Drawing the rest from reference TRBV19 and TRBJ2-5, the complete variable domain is DGGITQSPKYLFRKEGQNVTLSCEQNLNHDAMYWYRQDPGQGLRLIYYSQIVNDFQKGDIAEGYSVSREKKESFPLTVTSAQKNPTAFYLCASSGNSVGEETQYFGPGTRLLVL.

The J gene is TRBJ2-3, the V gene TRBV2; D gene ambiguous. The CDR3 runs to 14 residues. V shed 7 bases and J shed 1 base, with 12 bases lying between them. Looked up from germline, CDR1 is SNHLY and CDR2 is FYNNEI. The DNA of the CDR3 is TGTGCCAGCAAGACGGAAGGAGGCACAGATACGCAGTATTTT. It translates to CASKTEGGTDTQYF.

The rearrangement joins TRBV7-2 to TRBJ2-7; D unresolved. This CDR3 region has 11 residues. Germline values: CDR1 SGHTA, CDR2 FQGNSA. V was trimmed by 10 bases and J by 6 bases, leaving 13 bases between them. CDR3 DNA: TGTGCCACCGGCCGTAGGAGCGAGCAGTACTTC. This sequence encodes CATGRRSEQYF.

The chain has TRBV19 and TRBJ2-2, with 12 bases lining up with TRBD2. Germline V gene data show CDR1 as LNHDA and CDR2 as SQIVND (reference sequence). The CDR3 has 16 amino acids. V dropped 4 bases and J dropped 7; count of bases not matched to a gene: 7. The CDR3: CASSSSSGRADGELFF. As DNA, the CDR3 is TGTGCCAGTAGTAGCTCTAGCGGGAGGGCCGACGGGGAGCTGTTTTTT.

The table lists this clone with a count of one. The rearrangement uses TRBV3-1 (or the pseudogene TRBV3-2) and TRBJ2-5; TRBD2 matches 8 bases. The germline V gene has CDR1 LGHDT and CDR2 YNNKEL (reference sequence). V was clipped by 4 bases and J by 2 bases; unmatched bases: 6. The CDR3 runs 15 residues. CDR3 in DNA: TGTGCCAGCAGCCGCGGGACTAGTCGACAAGAGACCCAGTACTTC. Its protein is CASSRGTSRQETQYF.

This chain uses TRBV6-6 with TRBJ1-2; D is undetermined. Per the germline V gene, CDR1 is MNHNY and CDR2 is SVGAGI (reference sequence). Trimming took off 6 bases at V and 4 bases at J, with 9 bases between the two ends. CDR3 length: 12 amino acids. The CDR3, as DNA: TGTGCCAGCAGCCTAGCGGGCTATGGCTACACCTTC. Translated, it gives CASSLAGYGYTF.

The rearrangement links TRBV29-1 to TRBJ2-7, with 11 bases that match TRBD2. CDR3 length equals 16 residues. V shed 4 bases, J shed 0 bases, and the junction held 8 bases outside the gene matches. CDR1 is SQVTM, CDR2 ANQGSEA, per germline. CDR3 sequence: CSVGGTSGKSSYEQYF. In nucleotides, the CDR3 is TGCAGCGTTGGCGGGACTAGCGGAAAGAGCTCCTACGAGCAGTACTTC.

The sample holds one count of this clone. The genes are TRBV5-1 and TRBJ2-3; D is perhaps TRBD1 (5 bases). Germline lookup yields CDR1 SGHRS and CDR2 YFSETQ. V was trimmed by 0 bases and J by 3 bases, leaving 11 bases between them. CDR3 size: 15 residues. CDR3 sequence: CASSLGQPQTDTQYF. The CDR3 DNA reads TGCGCCAGCAGCTTGGGACAGCCACAAACAGATACGCAGTATTTT.

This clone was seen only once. CDR3 residues: CSHGQEGGYTF. The CDR3 DNA sequence: TGCAGCCATGGACAGGAGGGTGGCTACACCTTC. The chain has TRBV29-1 and TRBJ1-2; 7 positions match TRBD1. Per the germline V gene, CDR1 is SQVTM and CDR2 is ANQGSEA. The CDR3 contains 11 residues. J lost 7 bases, V lost 8 bases, and 7 bases had no gene match.

This chain's CDR3 is CATTPGAGELFF. CDR3 bases: TGTGCCACGACCCCGGGGGCCGGGGAGCTGTTTTTT. The chain links TRBV24-1 to TRBJ2-2; a possible D gene is TRBD2 (6 bases). CDR3 size: 12 residues. CDR1 and CDR2 (germline): KGHDR, SFDVKD. V gave up 10 bases and J gave up 6 bases, with 11 bases separating them.

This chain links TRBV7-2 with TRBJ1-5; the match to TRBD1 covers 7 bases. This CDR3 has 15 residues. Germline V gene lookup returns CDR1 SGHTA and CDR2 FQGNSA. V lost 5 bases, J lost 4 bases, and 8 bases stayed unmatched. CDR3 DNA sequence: TGTGCCAGCAGCATAAGGACAGGCCAAAATCAGCCCCAGCATTTT. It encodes CASSIRTGQNQPQHF.

DNA of the CDR3: TGTGCCAGCAGTGGGGGAGGGGCGGAAACTCAGCCCCAGCATTTT. Its protein is CASSGGGAETQPQHF. The rearrangement links TRBV28 to TRBJ1-5; perhaps TRBD1 as D (5 bases). The ends were cut back, 5 bases at V and 6 bases at J, with 17 bases in the middle. Looked up from germline, CDR1 is MDHEN and CDR2 is SYDVKM. The CDR3 loop spans 15 amino acids. The full variable domain, in which reference TRBV28 and TRBJ1-5 provide the parts outside the CDR3, is DVKVTQSSRYLVKRTGEKVFLECVQDMDHENMFWYRQDPGLGLRLIYFSYDVKMKEKGDIPEGYSVSREKKERFSLILESASTNQTSMYLCASSGGGAETQPQHFGDGTRLSIL.

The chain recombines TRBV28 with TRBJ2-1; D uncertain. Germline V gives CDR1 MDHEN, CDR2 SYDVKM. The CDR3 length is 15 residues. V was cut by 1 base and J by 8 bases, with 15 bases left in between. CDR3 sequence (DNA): TGTGCCAGCAGTTTATTGAAGCTAGGTGGTGATGAGCAGTTCTTC. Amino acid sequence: CASSLLKLGGDEQFF. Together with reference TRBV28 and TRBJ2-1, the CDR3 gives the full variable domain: DVKVTQSSRYLVKRTGEKVFLECVQDMDHENMFWYRQDPGLGLRLIYFSYDVKMKEKGDIPEGYSVSREKKERFSLILESASTNQTSMYLCASSLLKLGGDEQFFGPGTRLTVL.

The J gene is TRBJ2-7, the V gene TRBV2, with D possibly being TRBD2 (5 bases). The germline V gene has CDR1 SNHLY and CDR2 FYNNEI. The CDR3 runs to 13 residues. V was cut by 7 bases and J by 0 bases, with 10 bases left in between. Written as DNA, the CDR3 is TGTGCCAGCACTCAGCGGAGCTCCTACGAGCAGTACTTC. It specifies CASTQRSSYEQYF.

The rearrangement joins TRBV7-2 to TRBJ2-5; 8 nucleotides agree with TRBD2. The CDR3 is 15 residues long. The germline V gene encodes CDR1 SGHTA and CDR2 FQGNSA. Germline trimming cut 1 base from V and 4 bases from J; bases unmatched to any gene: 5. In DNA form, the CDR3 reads TGTGCCAGCAGCTTAGAGGGCGGGAGGACAGAGACCCAGTACTTC. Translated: CASSLEGGRTETQYF.

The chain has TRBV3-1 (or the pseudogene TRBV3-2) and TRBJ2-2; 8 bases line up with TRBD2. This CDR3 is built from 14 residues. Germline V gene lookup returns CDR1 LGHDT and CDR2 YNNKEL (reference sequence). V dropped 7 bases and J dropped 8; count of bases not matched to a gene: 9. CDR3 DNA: TGTGCCAGCACCCTCCGGGAGGGCCTTGGGGAGCTGTTTTTT. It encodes CASTLREGLGELFF.

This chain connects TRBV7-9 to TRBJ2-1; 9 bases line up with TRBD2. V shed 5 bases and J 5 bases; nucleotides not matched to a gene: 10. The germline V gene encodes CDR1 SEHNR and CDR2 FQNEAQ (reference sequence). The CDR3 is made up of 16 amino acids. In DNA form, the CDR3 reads TGTGCCAGCAGCGTTCATAGCGGGAGTCGGAACAATGAGCAGTTCTTC. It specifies CASSVHSGSRNNEQFF.

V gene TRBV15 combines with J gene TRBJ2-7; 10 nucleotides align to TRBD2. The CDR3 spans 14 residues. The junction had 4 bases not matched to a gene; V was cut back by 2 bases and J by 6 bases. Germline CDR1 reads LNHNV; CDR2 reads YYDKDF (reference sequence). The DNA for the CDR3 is TGTGCCACCAGCAGAAAGCGGGAGGGCCCCGAGCAGTACTTC. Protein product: CATSRKREGPEQYF.

As DNA, the CDR3 is TGTGCCCAGATCAGCCGCGACAGGGGAGAGACCCAGTACTTC. Translated: CAQISRDRGETQYF. V usage is TRBV30 and J usage is TRBJ2-5; TRBD1 matches at 8 bases. CDR1 is GTSNPN and CDR2 is SVGIG in the germline V gene (reference sequence). The V segment lost 8 bases and the J segment 4 bases; nucleotides outside the gene matches: 12. This CDR3 comprises 14 residues.

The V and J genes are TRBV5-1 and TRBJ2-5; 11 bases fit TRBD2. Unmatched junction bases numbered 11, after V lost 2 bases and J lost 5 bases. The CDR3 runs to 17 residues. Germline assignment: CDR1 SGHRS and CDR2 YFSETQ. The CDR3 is CASSFGTSGGFRETQYF. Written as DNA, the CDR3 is TGCGCCAGCAGCTTCGGGACTAGCGGAGGGTTCCGGGAGACCCAGTACTTC.

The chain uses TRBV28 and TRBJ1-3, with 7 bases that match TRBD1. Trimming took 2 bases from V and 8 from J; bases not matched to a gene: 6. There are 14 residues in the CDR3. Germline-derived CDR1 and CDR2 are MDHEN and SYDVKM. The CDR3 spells CASSLGAGGYTIYF. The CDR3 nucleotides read TGTGCCAGCAGTTTAGGGGCAGGGGGGTACACCATATATTTT.

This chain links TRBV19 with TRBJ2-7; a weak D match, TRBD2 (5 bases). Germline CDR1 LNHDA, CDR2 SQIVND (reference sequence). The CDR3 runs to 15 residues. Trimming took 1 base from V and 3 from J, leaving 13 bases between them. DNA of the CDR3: TGTGCCAGTAGTATAGGGAAGGACTCTTTCTACGAGCAGTACTTC. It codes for CASSIGKDSFYEQYF.

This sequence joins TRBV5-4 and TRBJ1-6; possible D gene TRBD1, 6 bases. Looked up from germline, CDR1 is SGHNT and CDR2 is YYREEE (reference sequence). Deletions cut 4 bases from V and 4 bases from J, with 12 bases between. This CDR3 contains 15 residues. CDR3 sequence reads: CASSLGGRYNSPLHF. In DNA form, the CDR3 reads TGTGCCAGCAGCCTGGGGGGCAGGTATAATTCACCCCTCCACTTT. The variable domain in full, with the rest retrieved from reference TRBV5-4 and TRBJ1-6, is ETGVTQSPTHLIKTRGQQVTLRCSSQSGHNTVSWYQQALGQGPQFIFQYYREEENGRGNFPPRFSGLQFPNYSSELNVNALELDDSALYLCASSLGGRYNSPLHFGNGTRLTVT.

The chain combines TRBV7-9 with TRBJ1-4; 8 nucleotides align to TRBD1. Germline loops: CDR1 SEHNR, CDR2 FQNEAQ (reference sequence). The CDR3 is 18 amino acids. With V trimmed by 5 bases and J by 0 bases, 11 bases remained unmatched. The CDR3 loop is CASSRRPGTGATNEKLFF. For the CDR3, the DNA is TGTGCCAGCAGCCGACGTCCCGGGACAGGCGCAACTAATGAAAAACTGTTTTTT.

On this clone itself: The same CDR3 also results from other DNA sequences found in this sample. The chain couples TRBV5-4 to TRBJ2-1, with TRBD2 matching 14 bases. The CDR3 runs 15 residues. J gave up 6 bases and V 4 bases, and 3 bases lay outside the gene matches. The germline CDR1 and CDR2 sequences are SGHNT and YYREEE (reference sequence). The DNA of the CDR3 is TGTGCCAGCAGCCCTGGACTAGCGGGAGGCAATGAGCAGTTCTTC. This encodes CASSPGLAGGNEQFF. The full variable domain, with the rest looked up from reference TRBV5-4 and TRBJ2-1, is ETGVTQSPTHLIKTRGQQVTLRCSSQSGHNTVSWYQQALGQGPQFIFQYYREEENGRGNFPPRFSGLQFPNYSSELNVNALELDDSALYLCASSPGLAGGNEQFFGPGTRLTVL.

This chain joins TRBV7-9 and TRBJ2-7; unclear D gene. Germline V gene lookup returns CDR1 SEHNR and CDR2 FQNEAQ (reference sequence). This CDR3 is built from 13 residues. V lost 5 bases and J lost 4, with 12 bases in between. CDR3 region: CASSPDSRYEQYF. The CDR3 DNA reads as TGTGCCAGCAGCCCGGATAGCCGATACGAGCAGTACTTC.

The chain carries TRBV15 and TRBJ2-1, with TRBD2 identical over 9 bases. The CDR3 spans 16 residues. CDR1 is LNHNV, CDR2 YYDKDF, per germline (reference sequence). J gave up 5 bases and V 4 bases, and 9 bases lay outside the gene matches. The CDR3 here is CATSTLRTSVDNEQFF. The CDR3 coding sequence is TGTGCCACCAGCACCCTCAGGACTAGCGTGGACAATGAGCAGTTCTTC. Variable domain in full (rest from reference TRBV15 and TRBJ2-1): DAMVIQNPRYQVTQFGKPVTLSCSQTLNHNVMYWYQQKSSQAPKLLFHYYDKDFNNEADTPDNFQSRRPNTSFCFLDIRSPGLGDTAMYLCATSTLRTSVDNEQFFGPGTRLTVL.

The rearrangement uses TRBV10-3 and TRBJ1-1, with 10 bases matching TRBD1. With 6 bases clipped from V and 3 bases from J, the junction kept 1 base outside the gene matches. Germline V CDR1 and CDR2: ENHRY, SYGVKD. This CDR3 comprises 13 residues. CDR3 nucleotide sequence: TGTGCCATCAGGGACAGGGGGGACACTGAAGCTTTCTTT. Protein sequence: CAIRDRGDTEAFF.

The CDR3 sequence: CASSSTLSGANVLTF. Written as DNA, the CDR3 is TGTGCCAGCAGTTCGACACTCTCTGGGGCCAACGTCCTGACTTTC. The chain recombines TRBV28 with TRBJ2-6, with D unresolved. V lost 4 bases, J lost 0 bases, and 7 bases lay in between. The CDR3 covers 15 residues. CDR1 MDHEN and CDR2 SYDVKM come from the germline V gene.

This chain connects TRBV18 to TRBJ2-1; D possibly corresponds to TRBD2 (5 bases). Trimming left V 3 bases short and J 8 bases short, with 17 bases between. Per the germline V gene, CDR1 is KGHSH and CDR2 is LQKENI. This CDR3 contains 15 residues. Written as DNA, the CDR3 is TGTGCCAGCTCACCGAGGACGGGGAGTAGTGATGAGCAGTTCTTC. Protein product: CASSPRTGSSDEQFF. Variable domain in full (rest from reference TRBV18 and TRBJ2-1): NAGVMQNPRHLVRRRGQEARLRCSPMKGHSHVYWYRQLPEEGLKFMVYLQKENIIDESGMPKERFSAEFPKEGPSILRIQQVVRGDSAAYFCASSPRTGSSDEQFFGPGTRLTVL.

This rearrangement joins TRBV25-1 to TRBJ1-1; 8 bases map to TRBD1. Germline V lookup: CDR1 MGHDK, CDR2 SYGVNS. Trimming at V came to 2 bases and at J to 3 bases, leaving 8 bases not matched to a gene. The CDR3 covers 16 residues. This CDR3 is CASSEDRGSIYTEAFF. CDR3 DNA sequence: TGTGCCAGCAGTGAAGACAGGGGATCTATTTACACTGAAGCTTTCTTT.